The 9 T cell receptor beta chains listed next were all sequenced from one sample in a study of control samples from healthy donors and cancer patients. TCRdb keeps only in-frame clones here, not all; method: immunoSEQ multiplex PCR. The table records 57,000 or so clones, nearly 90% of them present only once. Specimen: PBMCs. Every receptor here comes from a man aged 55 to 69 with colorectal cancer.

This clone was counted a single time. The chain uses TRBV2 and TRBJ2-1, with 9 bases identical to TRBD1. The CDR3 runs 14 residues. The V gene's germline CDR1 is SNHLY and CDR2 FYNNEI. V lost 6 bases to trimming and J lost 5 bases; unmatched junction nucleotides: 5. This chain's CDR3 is CASSPGTGNNEQFF. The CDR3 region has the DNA TGTGCCAGCAGCCCCGGGACAGGGAACAATGAGCAGTTCTTC.

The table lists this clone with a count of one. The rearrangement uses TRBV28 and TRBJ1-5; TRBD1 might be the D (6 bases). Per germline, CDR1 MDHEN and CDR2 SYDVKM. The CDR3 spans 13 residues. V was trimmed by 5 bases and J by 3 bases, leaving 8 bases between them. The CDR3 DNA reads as TGTGCCAGCAGTCGGGACAACAATCAGCCCCAGCATTTT. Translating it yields CASSRDNNQPQHF.

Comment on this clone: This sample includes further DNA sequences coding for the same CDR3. The CDR3 protein is CASSQEGGVWGTGELFF. CDR3 nucleotide sequence: TGTGCCAGCAGCCAAGAAGGGGGCGTATGGGGCACTGGGGAGCTGTTTTTT. The chain has TRBV14 and TRBJ2-2; 7 bases align to TRBD1. Trimming at V came to 0 bases and at J to 8 bases, leaving 12 bases not matched to a gene. CDR3 size: 17 residues. Germline CDR1 and CDR2: SGHDN and FVKESK.

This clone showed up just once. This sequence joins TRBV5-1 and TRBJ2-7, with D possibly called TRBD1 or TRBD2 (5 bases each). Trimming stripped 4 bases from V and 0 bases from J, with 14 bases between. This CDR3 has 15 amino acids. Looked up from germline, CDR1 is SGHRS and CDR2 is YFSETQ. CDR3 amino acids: CASSPGTGSSYEQYF. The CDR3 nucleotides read TGCGCCAGCAGCCCAGGGACGGGTAGCTCCTACGAGCAGTACTTC.

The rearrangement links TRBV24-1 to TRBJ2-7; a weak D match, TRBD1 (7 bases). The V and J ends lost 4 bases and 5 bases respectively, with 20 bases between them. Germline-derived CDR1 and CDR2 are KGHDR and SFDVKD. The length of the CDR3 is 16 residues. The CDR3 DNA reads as TGTGCCACCAGTGACCAGGGGACCCAGGGGGGCCACGAGCAGTACTTC. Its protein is CATSDQGTQGGHEQYF.

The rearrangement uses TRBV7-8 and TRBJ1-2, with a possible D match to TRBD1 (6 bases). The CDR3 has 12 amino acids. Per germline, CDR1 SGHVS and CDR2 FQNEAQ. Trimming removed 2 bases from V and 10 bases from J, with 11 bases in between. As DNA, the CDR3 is TGTGCCAGCAGCTTACCCCCAGGGGCCTACACCTTC. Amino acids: CASSLPPGAYTF.

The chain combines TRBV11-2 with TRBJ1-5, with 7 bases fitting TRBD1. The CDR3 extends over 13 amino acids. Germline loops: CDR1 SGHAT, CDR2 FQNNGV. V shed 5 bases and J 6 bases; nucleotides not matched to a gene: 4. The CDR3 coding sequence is TGTGCCAGCAGCGGGGACAGCCCTCAGCCCCAGCATTTT. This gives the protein CASSGDSPQPQHF.

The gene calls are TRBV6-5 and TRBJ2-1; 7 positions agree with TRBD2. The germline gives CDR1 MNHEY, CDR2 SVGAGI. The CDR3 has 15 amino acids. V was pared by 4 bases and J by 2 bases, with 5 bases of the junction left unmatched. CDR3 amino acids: CASSSWGGTYNEQFF. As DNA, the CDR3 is TGTGCCAGCAGTTCTTGGGGAGGGACCTACAATGAGCAGTTCTTC.

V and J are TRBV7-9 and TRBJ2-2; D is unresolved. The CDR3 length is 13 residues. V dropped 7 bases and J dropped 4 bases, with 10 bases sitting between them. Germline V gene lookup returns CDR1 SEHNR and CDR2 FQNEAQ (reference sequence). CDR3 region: CASTILGTGELFF. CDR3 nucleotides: TGTGCCAGCACCATTCTGGGCACCGGGGAGCTGTTTTTT.